These 27 T cell receptor beta chains were sequenced from one sample in a study of cytomegalovirus exposure and HLA in healthy donors (dated by TCRdb to about 2017). Receptor libraries were prepared by the immunoSEQ multiplex PCR assay. In TCRdb, the immuneACCESS table is reduced to in-frame sequences with V and J assigned. These tables do not hold every clone; where another copy was compared, an unresolved V gene accounts for under half, and the others remain unexplained. In this sample the table shows roughly 150,000 clones, roughly 89% of which occur a single time. Together, the top ten hold 4.2% of the sample. Sequenced sample: PBMCs. The receptors here all came from a man between 18 and 35 years old in good health and CMV-seropositive.

This clone has a handful of counts. The V gene is TRBV5-1, the J gene TRBJ2-7, with a weak D call TRBD1 (5 bases). The CDR3 consists of 12 residues. V was cut by 1 base and J by 5 bases, with 7 bases left in between. Germline values: CDR1 SGHRS, CDR2 YFSETQ. Here the CDR3 reads CASSLQGNEQYF. The CDR3, as DNA: TGCGCCAGCAGCTTGCAGGGAAACGAGCAGTACTTC.

The V gene is TRBV28, the J gene TRBJ2-1; 10 positions match TRBD1. Trimming took 6 bases from V and 2 from J; bases not matched to a gene: 4. Per the germline V gene, CDR1 is MDHEN and CDR2 is SYDVKM. The CDR3 is made up of 15 amino acids. CDR3 coding DNA: TGTGCCAGCAGCTTGACAGGGGGCGCCTACAATGAGCAGTTCTTC. Translated, it gives CASSLTGGAYNEQFF.

The rearrangement joins TRBV2 to TRBJ1-2; D is perhaps TRBD1 (6 bases). This CDR3 has 11 amino acids. Germline CDR1 and CDR2: SNHLY and FYNNEI. V was trimmed by 6 bases and J by 6 bases, leaving 8 bases between them. The CDR3 region has the DNA TGTGCCAGCAGCCCAGGGGATGGCTACACCTTC. As protein: CASSPGDGYTF.

This chain uses TRBV27 with TRBJ2-1; 8 bases fit TRBD2. Germline CDR1 is MNHEY and CDR2 is SMNVEV (reference sequence). There are 15 residues in the CDR3. Losses at the gene ends were 5 bases for V and 5 bases for J; bases not matched to a gene: 8. The CDR3 region is CASSPQRGLDNEQFF. The CDR3 DNA sequence: TGTGCCAGCAGTCCGCAGCGGGGACTAGACAATGAGCAGTTCTTC.

This CDR3 reads CASREGTGYGYTF. CDR3 nucleotides: TGTGCCAGCAGGGAGGGGACAGGCTATGGCTACACCTTC. The gene calls are TRBV2 and TRBJ1-2, with 8 nucleotides matching TRBD1. V was pared by 6 bases and J by 4 bases, with 4 bases of the junction left unmatched. Germline CDR1 and CDR2: SNHLY and FYNNEI. CDR3 length: 13 residues.

The chain uses TRBV7-6 and TRBJ2-1; the match to TRBD1 covers 8 bases. Losses at the gene ends were 4 bases for V and 7 bases for J; bases not matched to a gene: 6. The germline V gene has CDR1 SGHVS and CDR2 FNYEAQ. The CDR3 covers 14 residues. Written as DNA, the CDR3 is TGTGCCAGCAGCTCCGGACAGGGTACGAATGAGCAGTTCTTC. Translating it yields CASSSGQGTNEQFF.

The rearrangement uses TRBV5-1 and TRBJ2-7, with a possible D match to TRBD1 (6 bases). The CDR3 contains 11 residues. Germline CDR1 reads SGHRS; CDR2 reads YFSETQ. The V end was cut by 6 bases, the J end by 2 bases, with 6 bases between. DNA for the CDR3: TGCGCCAGCACAGGGGCCTACGAGCAGTACTTC. Translating it yields CASTGAYEQYF.

The rearrangement uses TRBV5-1 and TRBJ1-5; D call uncertain. The V end lost 1 base, the J end lost 2 bases, and 4 bases lay between the germline ends. Germline CDR1 is SGHRS and CDR2 is YFSETQ. The CDR3 consists of 13 residues. Here the CDR3 DNA reads TGCGCCAGCAGCTTGACGGGCAATCAGCCCCAGCATTTT. Its protein is CASSLTGNQPQHF.

This chain uses TRBV5-1 with TRBJ2-7, with 7 nucleotides matching TRBD2. The CDR3 length is 16 residues. Germline trimming cut 0 bases from V and 5 bases from J; bases unmatched to any gene: 11. The germline gives CDR1 SGHRS, CDR2 YFSETQ. The CDR3 region is CASSLGAGRATNEQYF. In DNA, the CDR3 is TGCGCCAGCAGCTTGGGGGCGGGGAGGGCCACCAACGAGCAGTACTTC.

J is TRBJ2-1 and V is TRBV4-1; TRBD1 matches 8 bases. From germline, CDR1 is MGHRA and CDR2 YSYEKL. V was clipped by 1 base and J by 4 bases; unmatched bases: 9. The CDR3 contains 17 residues. The CDR3 reads CASSQGGGTGLYNEQFF. The DNA of the CDR3 is TGCGCCAGCAGCCAAGGGGGTGGGACAGGACTTTACAATGAGCAGTTCTTC.

The V gene is TRBV2, the J gene TRBJ2-2; 7 bases fit TRBD1. The CDR3 runs 16 residues. Germline V gene lookup returns CDR1 SNHLY and CDR2 FYNNEI. V dropped 4 bases and J dropped 0; count of bases not matched to a gene: 5. The CDR3 region is CASSGRGGANTGELFF. The CDR3 nucleotides are TGTGCCAGCAGTGGGAGAGGGGGCGCGAACACCGGGGAGCTGTTTTTT.

This chain uses TRBV9 with TRBJ2-3; no reliable D call. Germline V CDR1 and CDR2: SGDLS, YYNGEE. The CDR3 length is 16 residues. Between the trimmed V and J ends, which lost 0 bases and 0 bases, there was a span of 11 bases. The CDR3 here is CASSVGDFKSTDTQYF. The CDR3 nucleotides are TGTGCCAGCAGCGTAGGAGACTTTAAAAGCACAGATACGCAGTATTTT.

This chain connects TRBV7-8 to TRBJ2-7, with D perhaps TRBD1 (5 bases). Germline lookup yields CDR1 SGHVS and CDR2 FQNEAQ. The V end was cut by 5 bases, the J end by 5 bases, with 16 bases between. The CDR3 totals 14 residues. The CDR3 region has the DNA TGTGCCAGCAGCATCAGTCGTCAGGGCGACGAGCAGTACTTC. Translation gives CASSISRQGDEQYF.

This sequence joins TRBV7-8 and TRBJ2-1, with D perhaps TRBD2 (6 bases). Trimming took off 5 bases at V and 4 bases at J, with 15 bases between the two ends. Germline CDR1 is SGHVS and CDR2 is FQNEAQ. This CDR3 spans 15 amino acids. CDR3 DNA sequence: TGTGCCAGCAGCCCTAGCGAGTCCCCATACAATGAGCAGTTCTTC. Encoded protein: CASSPSESPYNEQFF.

The V and J genes are TRBV29-1 and TRBJ2-5; 10 nucleotides agree with TRBD1. Germline V gene data show CDR1 as SQVTM and CDR2 as ANQGSEA. With V trimmed by 8 bases and J by 0 bases, 6 bases remained unmatched. CDR3 size: 14 residues. In nucleotides, the CDR3 is TGCAGCACACCGGGACAGGGGAACCAAGAGACCCAGTACTTC. Its translation is CSTPGQGNQETQYF.

The rearrangement joins TRBV2 to TRBJ2-3; D is uncertain. Per germline, CDR1 SNHLY and CDR2 FYNNEI. The CDR3 runs to 12 residues. Trimming removed 4 bases from V and 5 bases from J, with 7 bases in between. The DNA for the CDR3 is TGTGCCAGCAGTGCTCGAGGAGATACGCAGTATTTT. Protein sequence: CASSARGDTQYF.

The chain joins TRBV10-3 to TRBJ2-7; 9 bases fit TRBD1. The CDR3 extends over 14 amino acids. From germline, CDR1 is ENHRY and CDR2 SYGVKD. Trimming cost V 4 bases and J 0 bases; bases outside gene matches: 1. CDR3 DNA sequence: TGTGCCATCAGTGGGACAGGGGTCTCCTACGAGCAGTACTTC. It encodes CAISGTGVSYEQYF.

The chain links TRBV18 to TRBJ1-1, with unresolved D. Per germline, CDR1 KGHSH and CDR2 LQKENI. The CDR3 is 14 amino acids. V lost 3 bases to trimming and J lost 0 bases, with 8 bases between them. The CDR3 sequence: CASSPSGMNTEAFF. The DNA of the CDR3 is TGTGCCAGCTCACCGTCCGGTATGAACACTGAAGCTTTCTTT.

The chain carries TRBV6-6 and TRBJ2-7; D is possibly TRBD1 (5 bases). This CDR3 has 13 amino acids. Germline CDR1 and CDR2: MNHNY and SVGAGI (reference sequence). Trimming shortened V by 5 bases and J by 2 bases, and 10 bases separated the two germline ends. CDR3 nucleotide sequence: TGTGCCAGCAGTGACCAGGGTACCTACGAGCAGTACTTC. Its translation is CASSDQGTYEQYF.

A single count supports this clone. The chain recombines TRBV5-1 with TRBJ2-1, with D possibly being TRBD2 (6 bases). CDR3 length: 19 amino acids. Germline V gene lookup returns CDR1 SGHRS and CDR2 YFSETQ. Trimming cost V 4 bases and J 3 bases, with 26 bases left between them. The CDR3 reads CASSPGIPLAPPFYNEQFF. The CDR3 coding sequence is TGCGCCAGCAGCCCCGGGATTCCACTAGCCCCGCCCTTCTACAATGAGCAGTTCTTC. The entire variable domain, with the rest obtained from reference TRBV5-1 and TRBJ2-1, is as follows: KAGVTQTPRYLIKTRGQQVTLSCSPISGHRSVSWYQQTPGQGLQFLFEYFSETQRNKGNFPGRFSGRQFSNSRSEMNVSTLELGDSALYLCASSPGIPLAPPFYNEQFFGPGTRLTVL.

The chain carries TRBV7-3 and TRBJ2-1, with 7 bases matching TRBD2. The germline V gene encodes CDR1 SGHTA and CDR2 FQGTGA. The CDR3 sequence is 15 residues long. V was pared by 5 bases and J by 1 base, with 5 bases of the junction left unmatched. Here the CDR3 DNA reads TGTGCCAGCAGCAAAAGGGGACTATCCTACAATGAGCAGTTCTTC. Translation gives CASSKRGLSYNEQFF.

This chain uses TRBV7-2 with TRBJ2-5, with D uncertain. V dropped 1 base and J dropped 2 bases, with 11 bases sitting between them. Germline assignment: CDR1 SGHTA and CDR2 FQGNSA. The length of the CDR3 is 15 residues. The CDR3 DNA sequence: TGTGCCAGCAGCTTAGTTGGGCAGCCGCAAGAGACCCAGTACTTC. As protein: CASSLVGQPQETQYF.

The chain combines TRBV18 with TRBJ2-4, with 16 bases aligning to TRBD2. V was clipped by 3 bases and J by 14 bases; unmatched bases: 7. CDR3 size: 15 residues. Germline values: CDR1 KGHSH, CDR2 LQKENI. CDR3 amino acids: CASSPPGLAGGPKYF. CDR3 sequence (DNA): TGTGCCAGCTCACCCCCGGGACTAGCGGGAGGGCCGAAGTACTTC. The full variable domain, with the rest looked up from reference TRBV18 and TRBJ2-4, is NAGVMQNPRHLVRRRGQEARLRCSPMKGHSHVYWYRQLPEEGLKFMVYLQKENIIDESGMPKERFSAEFPKEGPSILRIQQVVRGDSAAYFCASSPPGLAGGPKYFGAGTRLSVL.

The V call is TRBV27, the J call TRBJ2-2, with TRBD1 matching over 7 bases. The V and J ends lost 0 bases and 3 bases, in that order; junction bases with no gene match: 10. CDR1 and CDR2 from the germline V gene are MNHEY and SMNVEV (reference sequence). The CDR3 totals 18 residues. The CDR3 sequence: CASSLSPTPGQYTGELFF. For the CDR3, the DNA is TGTGCCAGCAGTTTATCGCCCACTCCGGGACAGTACACCGGGGAGCTGTTTTTT.

This rearrangement joins TRBV19 to TRBJ1-1, with TRBD1 as a possible D gene (6 bases). In germline, CDR1 is LNHDA, CDR2 SQIVND (reference sequence). Trimming removed 6 bases from V and 4 bases from J, with 18 bases in between. CDR3 length: 15 residues. CDR3 sequence: CASRPTTGPATEAFF. The CDR3 DNA reads TGTGCCAGTAGACCCACGACAGGACCGGCCACTGAAGCTTTCTTT.

The chain is built from TRBV6-1 and TRBJ1-2; D is possibly TRBD1 (5 bases). The germline gives CDR1 MNHNS, CDR2 SASEGT. The germline V and J ends were trimmed by 2 bases and 0 bases, with 13 bases remaining between them. The CDR3 totals 16 residues. The CDR3 reads CASSETGNTANYGYTF. As DNA, the CDR3 is TGTGCCAGCAGTGAAACAGGAAACACAGCTAACTATGGCTACACCTTC.

V gene TRBV19 combines with J gene TRBJ2-7, with D hard to call. V was pared by 5 bases and J by 5 bases, with 13 bases between. CDR1 is LNHDA, CDR2 SQIVND, per germline (reference sequence). This CDR3 has 13 amino acids. The CDR3 reads CASSRQASDEQYF. The CDR3 DNA reads TGTGCCAGTAGTCGGCAGGCCTCTGACGAGCAGTACTTC.